A selection of T cell receptor beta chains follows, all from one sample in a study of shared clonotypes between healthy human individuals. Profiled with immunoSEQ multiplex PCR; TCRdb holds only in-frame clones, not every one. The sample carries around 500,000 clones, approximately 79% recorded once. Sequenced sample: PBMCs. The origin of the receptors is a woman aged 40 to 50 in good health. Some clones in this sample may be carry-over from other donors' samples. Each CDR3 is given with its conserved first and last residue. The D gene is left open where the match is weak. Not all rows give a size; the values are once, few, many and, for expanded clones, a class.

clone_size j_call d_call v_call cdr3_nt cdr3_aa
. TRBJ2-1 . TRBV4-3 TGCGCCAGCAGCCCAGGGCCAGCTAACAATGAGCAGTTCTTC CASSPGPANNEQFF
. TRBJ1-2 . TRBV5-3 TGTGCCAGAAGCTTGGCGCCAGGGCCTTGGTATGGCTACACCTTC CARSLAPGPWYGYTF
. TRBJ1-1 TRBD1 TRBV28 TGTGCCAGCAGGTGGGGGGACAGGGGGCGCGACTTGGCTTTCTTT CASRWGDRGRDLAFF
. TRBJ2-3 . TRBV7-2 TGTGCCAGCAGCTTATCTCCCAGGACAGATACGCAGTATTTT CASSLSPRTDTQYF
. TRBJ1-2 TRBD1 TRBV9 TGTGCCAGCAGGGGACAGGGAAGTGGCTACACCTTC CASRGQGSGYTF
. TRBJ2-3 TRBD2 TRBV5-1 TGCGCCAGCAGCCCCCTAGCGGGAGATACGCAGTATTTT CASSPLAGDTQYF
. TRBJ2-5 . TRBV5-4 TGTGCCAGCAGCGGGAGGGGGGGCGCAGGGCAAGAGACCCAGTACTTC CASSGRGGAGQETQYF
. TRBJ1-1 . TRBV18 TGTGCCAGCTCACCACCCGTGAGGTTACATACGGAAGCTTTCTTT CASSPPVRLHTEAFF
. TRBJ2-2 TRBD2 TRBV18 TGTGCCAGCTCACACAGGAAGGACATACTAGCGGGAAACACCGGGGAGCTGTTTTTT CASSHRKDILAGNTGELFF
. TRBJ2-3 TRBD2 TRBV28 TGTGCCAGCAGTTCCCTCCCGGGACTAGCGTATACGCAGTATTTT CASSSLPGLAYTQYF
few TRBJ2-2 . TRBV5-1 TGCGCCAGCAGCTTGGTTCAGGGGACCGGGGAGCTGTTTTTT CASSLVQGTGELFF
. TRBJ1-4 . TRBV6-6 TGTGCCAGCAGTTCAGCGCGGACGGATGAAAAACTGTTTTTT CASSSARTDEKLFF
once TRBJ2-1 . TRBV5-1 TGCGCCAGCAGCACGGCGAATGGTAGGGACCTCTACAATGAGCAGTTCTTC CASSTANGRDLYNEQFF
. TRBJ2-7 . TRBV11-2 TGTGCCAGCAGCCCCAAACCGTCCCAGGGCGGCTACGAGCAGTACTTC CASSPKPSQGGYEQYF
. TRBJ1-2 . TRBV5-5 TGTGCCAGCAGCTTGGCCGGCCAGGTATATGGCTACACCTTC CASSLAGQVYGYTF
. TRBJ2-6 TRBD2 TRBV18 TGTGCCAGCTCACCACTGGAGACTAGCGGGAGTGCCGCCTTGACTTTC CASSPLETSGSAALTF
many TRBJ2-7 . TRBV6-8 TGTGCCAGCCCTAAACAGGGTATGTACGAGCAGTACTTC CASPKQGMYEQYF
. TRBJ1-5 . TRBV6-1 TGTGCCAGCAGTGAAAAGCCAGGCCCAAGGCCCCAGCATTTT CASSEKPGPRPQHF
. TRBJ2-7 TRBD1 TRBV28 TGTGCCAGCAGTTCAATGACAGGGTTCTCCTACGAGCAGTACTTC CASSSMTGFSYEQYF
. TRBJ1-2 . TRBV6-5 TGTGCCAGCAGTTCCTTTACGGCCGGTTGGAGTGGCTACACCTTC CASSSFTAGWSGYTF
few TRBJ2-6 TRBD1 TRBV19 TGTGCCAGTTTCAAAGGACAGGGTCTCTCTGGGGCCAACGTCCTGACTTTC CASFKGQGLSGANVLTF
. TRBJ2-7 . TRBV19 TGTGCCAGTAGTATATCTGCGCTAGGCTCCTACGAGCAGTACTTC CASSISALGSYEQYF
. TRBJ1-2 TRBD1 TRBV10-3 TGTGCCATCAGTGCCCAGACAGGGTCCTATGGCTACACCTTC CAISAQTGSYGYTF
. TRBJ1-3 TRBD1 TRBV30 TGTGCCTGGGGGACAGGGGGCGGCGGAAACACCATATATTTT CAWGTGGGGNTIYF
. TRBJ2-7 TRBD1 TRBV7-2 TGTGCCAGCAGCCTAACAGGGGGCCACGACGAGCAGTACTTC CASSLTGGHDEQYF
. TRBJ2-1 . TRBV28 TGTGCCAGCAGTCCTCCCGGGACTCCGCGTTACAATGAGCAGTTCTTC CASSPPGTPRYNEQFF
. TRBJ2-1 TRBD2 TRBV9 TGTGCCAGCAGCCTCAGCGGGAGTGCGTACAATGAGCAGTTCTTC CASSLSGSAYNEQFF
. TRBJ2-7 . TRBV6-6 TGTGCCAGCAGTTACGCGAAGAACATGGAGCAGTACTTC CASSYAKNMEQYF
. TRBJ1-1 TRBD1 TRBV6-5 TGTGCCAGCAGCCAGGACAGGGGGCGAGATACTGAAGCTTTCTTT CASSQDRGRDTEAFF
once TRBJ2-7 . TRBV10-2 TGCGCCACTAAGCCTCGACTAGTGGGAGAGCAGTACTTC CATKPRLVGEQYF
few TRBJ1-5 . TRBV11-2 TGTGCCAGCAGCTTAGCATACAATCAGCCCCAGCATTTT CASSLAYNQPQHF
. TRBJ2-7 . TRBV11-2 TGTGCCAGCAGCACACTGGAATACGAGCAGTACTTC CASSTLEYEQYF
. TRBJ1-1 . TRBV6-5 TGTGCCAGCTCAAAAAACCGGAACACTGAAGCTTTCTTT CASSKNRNTEAFF
. TRBJ2-1 . TRBV18 TGTGCCAGCTCACCCGAATCAAGGACAGACAATGAGCAGTTCTTC CASSPESRTDNEQFF
. TRBJ2-7 . TRBV10-3 TGTGCCATCGCCGCCGACCCCTACGAGCAGTACTTC CAIAADPYEQYF
. TRBJ2-7 TRBD2 TRBV6-1 TGTGCCAGCAGTGAGAGAACTAGCGGGAGCTACGAGCAGTACTTC CASSERTSGSYEQYF
. TRBJ1-2 . TRBV5-8 TGTGCCAGCAGCTTGGGGACAGCCAATGGCTACACCTTC CASSLGTANGYTF
. TRBJ2-7 . TRBV27 TGTGCCAGCAAGGGAGGGGGCCACGAGCAGTACTTC CASKGGGHEQYF
. TRBJ2-7 TRBD2 TRBV10-3 TGTGCCTCTTATCCCGGGTTACCCGGGACTAGCGGGCGTTACGAGCAGTACTTC CASYPGLPGTSGRYEQYF
. TRBJ2-1 TRBD2 TRBV10-3 TGTGCCATCAGAGCCAGTATTAGCGGGACGGAGCACAATGAGCAGTTCTTC CAIRASISGTEHNEQFF
once TRBJ1-2 . TRBV28 TGTGCCAGCAATGAAAGGGGTATGGGCTACACCTTC CASNERGMGYTF
. TRBJ2-5 . TRBV19 TGTGCCAGCCGGAACCCGACTGAATCGGAGACCCAGTACTTC CASRNPTESETQYF
. TRBJ1-2 TRBD1 TRBV25-1 TGTGCCAGCAGTGGCGGGACAGGGCTAATCTATGGCTACACCTTC CASSGGTGLIYGYTF
. TRBJ2-7 . TRBV6-5 TGTGCCAGCACGATGAGGGGGTCTGGCTACGAGCAGTACTTC CASTMRGSGYEQYF
. TRBJ2-3 TRBD2 TRBV5-4 TGTGCCAGCAGCTTGGGGGTAGCGGGTAGCACAGATACGCAGTATTTT CASSLGVAGSTDTQYF
. TRBJ1-5 TRBD1 TRBV7-9 TGTGCCAGCAGCTCCGGACAGGGGGACCGAAATCAGCCCCAGCATTTT CASSSGQGDRNQPQHF